These T cell receptor beta chains were read from a single sample in a study of cytomegalovirus exposure and HLA in healthy donors. Only in-frame clones appear in the TCRdb table, and some are missing; sequencing was by immunoSEQ multiplex PCR. The sample lists 180,000 or so clones; approximately 80% were seen once. Sequencing was carried out using PBMCs. These receptors all stem from a woman aged 18-35 years in good health and CMV-seronegative. Both conserved end residues are part of each CDR3. A D gene is named only where the DNA matches it firmly. Clone size is not always given. Where it is, it says once, few, many or a class for expanded clones.

d_call	cdr3_length	clone_size	v_call	j_call	cdr3_aa	cdr3_nt
.	15	.	TRBV6-5	TRBJ1-1	CASSYSPQVNTEAFF	TGTGCCAGCAGTTACTCACCCCAGGTGAACACTGAAGCTTTCTTT
.	16	.	TRBV5-6	TRBJ2-3	CASSLEVSRSTDTQYF	TGTGCCAGCAGCTTGGAGGTTAGCAGATCCACAGATACGCAGTATTTT
.	14	few	TRBV6-6	TRBJ1-1	CASSYRQGRTEAFF	TGTGCCAGCAGTTACCGCCAGGGTAGGACTGAAGCTTTCTTT
TRBD1	14	.	TRBV5-6	TRBJ2-7	CASTQRTGRYEQYF	TGTGCCAGCACCCAGCGGACAGGGAGATACGAGCAGTACTTC
.	14	.	TRBV5-1	TRBJ2-3	CASSTGQSTDTQYF	TGCGCCAGCAGCACCGGACAAAGCACAGATACGCAGTATTTT
TRBD2	15	.	TRBV6-1	TRBJ2-7	CASSERTSADYEQYF	TGTGCCAGCAGTGAAAGGACTAGCGCTGACTACGAGCAGTACTTC
.	13	.	TRBV11-3	TRBJ1-1	CASSLDATGGAFF	TGTGCCAGCAGCTTAGACGCCACAGGTGGAGCTTTCTTT
.	13	once	TRBV6-1	TRBJ1-1	CASSEGAVAEAFF	TGTGCCAGCAGTGAAGGGGCAGTCGCCGAAGCTTTCTTT
TRBD1	15	.	TRBV7-9	TRBJ1-5	CASSRQGIGHQPQHF	TGTGCCAGCAGCCGACAGGGAATTGGGCATCAGCCCCAGCATTTT
.	16	.	TRBV2	TRBJ2-3	CASSGRSSPGTDTQYF	TGTGCCAGCAGTGGGAGGAGTAGTCCTGGCACAGATACGCAGTATTTT
.	12	.	TRBV6-1	TRBJ1-2	CASSRGVGGYTF	TGTGCCAGCAGTCGGGGGGTAGGAGGCTACACCTTC
TRBD1	14	.	TRBV10-1	TRBJ2-7	CASIGWDRGDEQYF	TGCGCCAGCATCGGATGGGACAGGGGGGACGAGCAGTACTTC
.	16	.	TRBV28	TRBJ2-1	CASSTIPIGAYNEQFF	TGTGCCAGCAGTACTATACCTATCGGAGCCTACAATGAGCAGTTCTTC
TRBD1	16	.	TRBV9	TRBJ2-2	CASSGTGGRNTGELFF	TGTGCCAGCAGCGGAACAGGGGGACGTAACACCGGGGAGCTGTTTTTT
.	17	.	TRBV15	TRBJ2-2	CATSRDLRGGNTGELFF	TGTGCCACCAGCAGAGATCTGAGAGGGGGGAACACCGGGGAGCTGTTTTTT
TRBD2	14	once	TRBV28	TRBJ2-7	CASSLTSGSYEQYF	TGTGCCAGCAGTTTGACTAGCGGCTCCTACGAGCAGTACTTC
TRBD1	16	.	TRBV10-3	TRBJ1-2	CAISDGTVSKDYGYTF	TGTGCCATCAGTGACGGGACAGTATCAAAGGACTATGGCTACACCTTC
.	14	.	TRBV28	TRBJ2-7	CASSLGGEPYEQYF	TGTGCCAGCAGTTTAGGAGGGGAACCCTACGAGCAGTACTTC
.	16	.	TRBV6-1	TRBJ2-3	CASSEVAGASTDTQYF	TGTGCCAGCAGTGAAGTGGCGGGGGCGAGCACAGATACGCAGTATTTT
.	14	.	TRBV27	TRBJ2-4	CASSSAGTKNIQYF	TGTGCCAGCAGTTCTGCAGGGACCAAAAACATTCAGTACTTC
.	15	.	TRBV28	TRBJ2-5	CASSSRLGKRETQYF	TGTGCCAGCAGTTCCCGACTAGGAAAGAGAGAGACCCAGTACTTC
TRBD1	15	.	TRBV15	TRBJ2-5	CATSSTGASQETQYF	TGTGCCACCAGCAGTACAGGGGCCTCCCAAGAGACCCAGTACTTC
TRBD1	15	.	TRBV19	TRBJ1-2	CASSIPGQGTYGYTF	TGTGCCAGTAGTATCCCGGGACAGGGGACCTATGGCTACACCTTC
TRBD2	15	.	TRBV13	TRBJ2-2	CASSPGTSWAGELFF	TGTGCCAGCAGCCCCGGGACTAGCTGGGCCGGGGAGCTGTTTTTT
TRBD1	14	.	TRBV30	TRBJ2-5	CGATPDRGGETQYF	TGTGGGGCCACACCGGACAGGGGCGGCGAGACCCAGTACTTC
TRBD1	17	.	TRBV2	TRBJ2-1	CASKGDRWVSSYNEQFF	TGTGCCAGCAAGGGGGACAGATGGGTCAGCTCCTACAATGAGCAGTTCTTC
TRBD2	16	.	TRBV6-6	TRBJ2-1	CASSYIRREGNDEQFF	TGTGCCAGCAGTTATATCCGGCGGGAGGGCAACGATGAGCAGTTCTTC
.	13	few	TRBV7-2	TRBJ1-1	CASSLRGNTEAFF	TGTGCCAGCAGCTTAAGAGGGAACACTGAAGCTTTCTTT
TRBD2	17	.	TRBV27	TRBJ2-4	CASSPHGLAGGKNIQYF	TGTGCCAGCAGTCCGCATGGACTAGCGGGAGGCAAAAACATTCAGTACTTC
TRBD1	15	.	TRBV19	TRBJ2-2	CASSSGTGDTGELFF	TGTGCCAGTAGTTCCGGGACAGGGGACACCGGGGAGCTGTTTTTT
.	12	.	TRBV27	TRBJ1-1	CASSGDSTEAFF	TGTGCCAGCAGCGGAGACAGCACTGAAGCTTTCTTT
.	12	.	TRBV2	TRBJ2-5	CASARQDGTQYF	TGTGCCAGCGCCAGACAGGATGGGACCCAGTACTTC
TRBD2	20	once	TRBV28	TRBJ2-1	CASSSSSGTSGRGSYNEQFF	TGTGCCAGCAGTTCCAGTTCCGGGACTAGCGGGAGGGGCTCCTACAATGAGCAGTTCTTC
TRBD2	14	.	TRBV5-6	TRBJ2-2	CASSSGLIPGELFF	TGTGCCAGCAGCTCGGGACTAATTCCCGGGGAGCTGTTTTTT
TRBD2	14	.	TRBV6-1	TRBJ2-5	CASKNLAGTETQYF	TGTGCCAGCAAAAACCTAGCGGGAACGGAGACCCAGTACTTC
.	10	.	TRBV21-1	TRBJ2-5	CASYGTGGYF	TGTGCCAGTTACGGGACAGGGGGGTACTTC
TRBD1	16	few	TRBV15	TRBJ2-3	CATSPDRAGGPDTQYF	TGTGCCACCAGCCCGGATCGGGCAGGGGGCCCAGATACGCAGTATTTT
.	15	.	TRBV5-8	TRBJ2-7	CASSFGRTGAYEQYF	TGTGCCAGCAGCTTCGGAAGGACGGGAGCCTACGAGCAGTACTTC
.	16	.	TRBV5-1	TRBJ1-1	CASSLGPWALNTEAFF	TGCGCCAGCAGCTTGGGACCGTGGGCTCTGAACACTGAAGCTTTCTTT